These 15 T cell receptor beta chains were all obtained from the same sample, sequenced in a study of blood T cell repertoires in COVID-19. Sequenced by immunoSEQ multiplex PCR; TCRdb stores in-frame clones only, minus some. The table shows a few hundred thousand clones, with more than 70% occurring only once. Sequenced input: peripheral blood. The receptors stem from a woman younger than 45 with COVID-19, enrolled during active disease.

J is TRBJ1-1 and V is TRBV5-1; D unresolved. The CDR3 is made up of 13 amino acids. V gave up 4 bases and J gave up 6 bases, with 13 bases separating them. The germline V gene has CDR1 SGHRS and CDR2 YFSETQ. The CDR3 loop is CASSNPSTAEAFF. The DNA for the CDR3 is TGCGCCAGCAGCAATCCCTCCACAGCTGAAGCTTTCTTT.

This sequence joins TRBV19 and TRBJ1-6, with D uncertain. Trimming took 5 bases from V and 7 from J, leaving 9 bases between them. Germline V gene data show CDR1 as LNHDA and CDR2 as SQIVND (reference sequence). CDR3 length equals 13 residues. CDR3 DNA sequence: TGTGCCAGTAGTCTATCCAAGAATTCACCCCTCCACTTT. Protein sequence: CASSLSKNSPLHF.

This clone appeared a few times. This rearrangement joins TRBV11-2 to TRBJ2-2; 9 bases align to TRBD1. There are 14 residues in the CDR3. The germline V gene encodes CDR1 SGHAT and CDR2 FQNNGV. Germline trimming cut 5 bases from V and 5 bases from J; bases unmatched to any gene: 3. The CDR3 protein is CASSRTGATGELFF. In DNA form, the CDR3 reads TGTGCCAGCAGCCGGACAGGGGCTACCGGGGAGCTGTTTTTT.

The V and J genes are TRBV6-2 or TRBV6-3 and TRBJ2-7; tentative D call: TRBD1 (6 bases). This CDR3 comprises 15 residues. V was shortened by 2 bases and J by 0 bases, with 11 bases between the two germline ends. Germline values: CDR1 MNHEY, CDR2 SVGEGT. CDR3 loop: CASSYGAGASYEQYF. As DNA, the CDR3 is TGTGCCAGCAGTTACGGGGCAGGGGCCTCCTACGAGCAGTACTTC.

This clone has just one count. The J gene is TRBJ2-1, the V gene TRBV7-2, with D tentatively TRBD2 (6 bases). The V end was cut by 6 bases, the J end by 5 bases, with 17 bases between. This CDR3 has 15 amino acids. Per the germline V gene, CDR1 is SGHTA and CDR2 is FQGNSA. The CDR3 is CASRLLASFHNEQFF. Written as DNA, the CDR3 is TGTGCCAGCAGACTACTAGCCTCCTTTCACAATGAGCAGTTCTTC. The entire variable domain, with the rest obtained from reference TRBV7-2 and TRBJ2-1, is as follows: GAGVSQSPSNKVTEKGKDVELRCDPISGHTALYWYRQSLGQGLEFLIYFQGNSAPDKSGLPSDRFSAERTGGSVSTLTIQRTQQEDSAVYLCASRLLASFHNEQFFGPGTRLTVL.

V usage is TRBV7-9 and J usage is TRBJ1-5, with D tentatively TRBD1 (5 bases). The V and J ends lost 3 bases and 5 bases respectively, with 14 bases between them. Per the germline V gene, CDR1 is SEHNR and CDR2 is FQNEAQ (reference sequence). The CDR3 has 15 residues. CDR3 residues: CASSFGGGSHQPQHF. Written as DNA, the CDR3 is TGTGCCAGCAGCTTTGGCGGGGGGTCACATCAGCCCCAGCATTTT.

The rearrangement uses TRBV7-2 and TRBJ1-4, with D possibly TRBD1 on 5 matching bases. The CDR3 contains 15 residues. V was trimmed by 5 bases and J by 5 bases, leaving 15 bases between them. From germline, CDR1 is SGHTA and CDR2 FQGNSA. CDR3 sequence: CASSPPGGLNEKLFF. The CDR3, as DNA: TGTGCCAGCAGCCCCCCCGGGGGGTTAAATGAAAAACTGTTTTTT. Full variable domain (missing parts from reference TRBV7-2 and TRBJ1-4): GAGVSQSPSNKVTEKGKDVELRCDPISGHTALYWYRQSLGQGLEFLIYFQGNSAPDKSGLPSDRFSAERTGGSVSTLTIQRTQQEDSAVYLCASSPPGGLNEKLFFGSGTQLSVL.

This clone has just one count. This sequence joins TRBV24-1 and TRBJ2-3; 11 nucleotides align to TRBD2. Trimming removed 4 bases from V and 2 bases from J; junction bases left unmatched: 4. This CDR3 is built from 16 residues. Germline V gives CDR1 KGHDR, CDR2 SFDVKD. CDR3 sequence (DNA): TGTGCCACCAGTGACCCTAGCGGGAGGCCCACAGATACGCAGTATTTT. Amino acid sequence: CATSDPSGRPTDTQYF.

The chain employs TRBV7-9 and TRBJ2-7; D is ambiguous. The CDR3 runs to 16 residues. The germline V gene encodes CDR1 SEHNR and CDR2 FQNEAQ (reference sequence). The germline V and J ends were trimmed by 0 bases and 2 bases, with 14 bases remaining between them. CDR3: CASSLAAVSATYEQYF. CDR3 nucleotides: TGTGCCAGCAGCTTAGCTGCCGTGAGCGCGACCTACGAGCAGTACTTC.

A few counts support this clone. V usage is TRBV2 and J usage is TRBJ2-7; a weak D match, TRBD2 (5 bases). Germline lookup yields CDR1 SNHLY and CDR2 FYNNEI. This CDR3 is 14 amino acids long. V was pared by 7 bases and J by 0 bases, with 13 bases between. The CDR3 DNA sequence: TGTGCCAGCAAAGTGGACTGGATCTCCTACGAGCAGTACTTC. Translating it yields CASKVDWISYEQYF.

The rearrangement joins TRBV27 to TRBJ2-6, with D perhaps TRBD1 (6 bases). Germline V gene data show CDR1 as MNHEY and CDR2 as SMNVEV (reference sequence). V shed 3 bases and J shed 2 bases, with 14 bases lying between them. The CDR3 is 17 amino acids. CDR3 bases: TGTGCCAGCAGTTTCCAAGAGCCAGGGGCTGGGGCCAACGTCCTGACTTTC. It specifies CASSFQEPGAGANVLTF. Using reference TRBV27 and TRBJ2-6 for the parts outside the CDR3, the full variable domain is EAQVTQNPRYLITVTGKKLTVTCSQNMNHEYMSWYRQDPGLGLRQIYYSMNVEVTDKGDVPEGYKVSRKEKRNFPLILESPSPNQTSLYFCASSFQEPGAGANVLTFGAGSRLTVL.

The chain has TRBV24-1 and TRBJ2-1; 9 bases are a match to TRBD2. J was trimmed by 0 bases and V by 4 bases; bases with no gene match: 3. The CDR3 contains 16 residues. Germline V CDR1 and CDR2: KGHDR, SFDVKD. DNA of the CDR3: TGTGCCACCAGTGAGACTAGCGGAAGCTCCTACAATGAGCAGTTCTTC. The encoded protein is CATSETSGSSYNEQFF.

This chain connects TRBV6-5 to TRBJ2-7, with a possible D match to TRBD2 (6 bases). Trimming took off 5 bases at V and 6 bases at J, with 14 bases between the two ends. The CDR3 has 13 residues. The germline gives CDR1 MNHEY, CDR2 SVGAGI. CDR3 amino acids: CASSLTRFGEQYF. CDR3 sequence (DNA): TGTGCCAGCAGTCTGACTAGATTTGGCGAGCAGTACTTC.

This chain joins TRBV21-1 and TRBJ2-1; TRBD1, the D gene given by the table, was not confirmed from the DNA. TRBV21-1 is annotated as a pseudogene. The CDR3 is 19 residues long. The CDR3 bases are TGTGCCAGCAGCAAAGGATGGGTTATCGAGGGGGCCATTTACAATGAGCAGTTCTTC. Encoded protein: CASSKGWVIEGAIYNEQFF.

The chain has TRBV24-1 and TRBJ2-3; possible D gene TRBD2, 6 bases. CDR1 is KGHDR and CDR2 is SFDVKD in the germline V gene. V lost 9 bases and J lost 1, with 10 bases in between. The CDR3 consists of 13 residues. CDR3 region: CATRERGTDTQYF. The CDR3 nucleotides read TGTGCCACCCGGGAGAGGGGCACAGATACGCAGTATTTT.